This T cell receptor beta chain was obtained from a study of CD8+CD57+ T cells in acquired aplastic anemia. Profiling that covered TCR beta VDJ and CDR3 relied on genomic DNA as its template. TCRdb recomputed calls from the reads with MiXCR, one row per CDR3 protein. The sample lists more than 95,000 distinct CDR3 sequences, less than 50% occurring once. Previously, flow cytometry had revealed CD8+CD57+ cell expansion in the patients chosen for sequencing. CDR3 length: 15 residues. V was shortened by 1 base and J by 11 bases, with 19 bases between the two germline ends. Germline CDR1 and CDR2: LNHNV and YYDKDF (reference sequence).

This chain uses TRBV15 with TRBJ2-3, with D hard to call. The receptor's source is a human donor with aplastic anemia. Sequenced input: sorted CD4+, CD8+, or CD8+CD57+ T cells (not recorded which) from PBMCs. The CDR3 loop is CATSRAASPYNEQYF. The CDR3 coding sequence is TGTGCCACCAGCAGAGCAGCCTCCCCCTACAATGAGCAGTATTTT.